The clone carrying this T cell receptor beta chain was counted ten times or more. What it binds is not known. Per the germline V gene, CDR1 is SGHTA and CDR2 is FQGNSA. This CDR3 spans 15 amino acids. The germline V and J ends were trimmed by 4 bases and 4 bases, with 15 bases remaining between them. The data were obtained in a study of early T cells in non-severe SARS-CoV-2 infection. Study details: Bulk RNA taken from unsorted whole blood was sequenced, leaving chains unpaired.

As part of library construction, unique molecular identifiers were attached to individual cDNA molecules. TCRdb reprocessed the 5' RACE reads with MiXCR, giving one entry per CDR3 protein. The table records tens of thousands of distinct CDR3 sequences, roughly 13% of them present only once. The study's findings and limits: Sequences matched to VDJdb favored anti-spike CD8 responses, while private and CD4 specificities were missed.

This sequence joins TRBV7-2 and TRBJ2-3; the D gene is possibly TRBD1 (7 bases). Sequences were obtained from whole blood. The clonotype originates from an adult who was a healthcare worker with PCR-confirmed SARS-CoV-2 infection or an uninfected control (not recorded which). CDR3 DNA: TGTGCCAGCAGCTCAGGGGGGAATGGCGCAGATACGCAGTATTTT. Protein: CASSSGGNGADTQYF.